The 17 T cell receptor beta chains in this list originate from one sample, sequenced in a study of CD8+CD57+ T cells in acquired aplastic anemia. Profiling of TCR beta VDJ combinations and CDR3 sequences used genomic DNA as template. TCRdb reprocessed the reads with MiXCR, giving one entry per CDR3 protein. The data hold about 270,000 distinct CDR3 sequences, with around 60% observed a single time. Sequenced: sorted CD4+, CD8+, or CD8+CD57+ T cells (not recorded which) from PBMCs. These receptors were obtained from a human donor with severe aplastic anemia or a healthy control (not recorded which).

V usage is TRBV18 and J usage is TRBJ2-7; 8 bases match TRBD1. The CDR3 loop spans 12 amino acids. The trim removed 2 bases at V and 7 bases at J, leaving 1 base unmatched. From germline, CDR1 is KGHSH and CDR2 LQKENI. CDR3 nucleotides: TGTGCCAGCTCACCAACAGGGGGAGAGCAGTACTTC. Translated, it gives CASSPTGGEQYF.

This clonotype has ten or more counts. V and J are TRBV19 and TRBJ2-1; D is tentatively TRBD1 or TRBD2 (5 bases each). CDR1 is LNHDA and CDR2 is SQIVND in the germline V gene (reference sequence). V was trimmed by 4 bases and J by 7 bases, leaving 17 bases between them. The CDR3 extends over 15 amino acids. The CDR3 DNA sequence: TGTGCCAGTAGTACAACCGGGACGGGATGGAATGAGCAGTTCTTC. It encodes CASSTTGTGWNEQFF. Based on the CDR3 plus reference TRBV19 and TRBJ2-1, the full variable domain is DGGITQSPKYLFRKEGQNVTLSCEQNLNHDAMYWYRQDPGQGLRLIYYSQIVNDFQKGDIAEGYSVSREKKESFPLTVTSAQKNPTAFYLCASSTTGTGWNEQFFGPGTRLTVL.

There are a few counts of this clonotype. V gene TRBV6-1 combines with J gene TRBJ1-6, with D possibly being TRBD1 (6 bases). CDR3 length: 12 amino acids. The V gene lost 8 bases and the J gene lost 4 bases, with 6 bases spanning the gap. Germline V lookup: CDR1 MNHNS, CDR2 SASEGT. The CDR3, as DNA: TGTGCCAGCGGGACATATAATTCACCCCTCCACTTT. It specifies CASGTYNSPLHF.

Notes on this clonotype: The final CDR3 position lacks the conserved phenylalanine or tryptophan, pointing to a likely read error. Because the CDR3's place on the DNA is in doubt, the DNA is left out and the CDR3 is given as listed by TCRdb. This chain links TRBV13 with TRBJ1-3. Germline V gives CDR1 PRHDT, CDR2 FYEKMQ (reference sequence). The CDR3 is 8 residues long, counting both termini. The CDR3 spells CASSENTS.

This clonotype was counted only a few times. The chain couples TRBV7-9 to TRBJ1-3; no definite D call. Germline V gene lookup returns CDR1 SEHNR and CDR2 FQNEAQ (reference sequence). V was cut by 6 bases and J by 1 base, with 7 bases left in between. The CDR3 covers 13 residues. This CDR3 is CASSSSSGNTIYF. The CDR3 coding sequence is TGTGCCAGCAGTTCCTCGTCTGGAAACACCATATATTTT.

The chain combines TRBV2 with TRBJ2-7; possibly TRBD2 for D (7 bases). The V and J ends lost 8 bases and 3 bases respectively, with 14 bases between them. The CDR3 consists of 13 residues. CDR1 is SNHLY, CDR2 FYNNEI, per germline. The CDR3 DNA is TGTGCCAGCTGCATAGGGGGGGGCTACGAGCAGTACTTC. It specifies CASCIGGGYEQYF.

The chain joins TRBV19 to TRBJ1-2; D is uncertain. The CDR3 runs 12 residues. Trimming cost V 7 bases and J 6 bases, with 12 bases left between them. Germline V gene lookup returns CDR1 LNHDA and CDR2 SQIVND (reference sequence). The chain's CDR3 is CASNQRPDGYTF. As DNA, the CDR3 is TGTGCCAGTAACCAGAGACCGGATGGCTACACCTTC.

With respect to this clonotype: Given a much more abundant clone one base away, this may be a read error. CDR3 coding DNA: TGTGCCAGCACCAGGACAGGCGGCATAGTAACTGAAGCTTTCTTT. Its protein is CASTRTGGIVTEAFF. The chain employs TRBV12-3 or TRBV12-4 and TRBJ1-1; 7 positions match TRBD1. With V trimmed by 7 bases and J by 5 bases, 13 bases remained unmatched. This CDR3 is built from 15 residues.

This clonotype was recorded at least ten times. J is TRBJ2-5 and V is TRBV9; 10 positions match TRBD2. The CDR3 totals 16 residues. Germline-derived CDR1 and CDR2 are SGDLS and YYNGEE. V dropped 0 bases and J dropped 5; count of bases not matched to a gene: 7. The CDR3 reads CASSVGGLAVVETQYF. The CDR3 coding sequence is TGTGCCAGCAGCGTAGGAGGACTAGCGGTGGTGGAGACCCAGTACTTC.

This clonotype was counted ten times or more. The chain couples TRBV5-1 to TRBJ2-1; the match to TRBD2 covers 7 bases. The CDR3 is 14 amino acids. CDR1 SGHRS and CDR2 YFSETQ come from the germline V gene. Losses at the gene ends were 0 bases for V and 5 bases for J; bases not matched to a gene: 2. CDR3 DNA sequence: TGCGCCAGCAGCTTGGGGCTAGCGGACAATGAGCAGTTCTTC. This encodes CASSLGLADNEQFF.

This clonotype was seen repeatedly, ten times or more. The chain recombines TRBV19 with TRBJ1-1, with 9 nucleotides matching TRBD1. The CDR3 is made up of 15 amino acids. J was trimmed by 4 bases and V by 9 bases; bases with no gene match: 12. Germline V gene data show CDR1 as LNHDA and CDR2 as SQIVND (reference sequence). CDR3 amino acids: CASRPGTGMGTEAFF. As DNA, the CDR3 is TGTGCCAGCCGTCCCGGGACAGGGATGGGCACTGAAGCTTTCTTT. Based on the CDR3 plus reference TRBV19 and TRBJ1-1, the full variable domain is DGGITQSPKYLFRKEGQNVTLSCEQNLNHDAMYWYRQDPGQGLRLIYYSQIVNDFQKGDIAEGYSVSREKKESFPLTVTSAQKNPTAFYLCASRPGTGMGTEAFFGQGTRLTVV.

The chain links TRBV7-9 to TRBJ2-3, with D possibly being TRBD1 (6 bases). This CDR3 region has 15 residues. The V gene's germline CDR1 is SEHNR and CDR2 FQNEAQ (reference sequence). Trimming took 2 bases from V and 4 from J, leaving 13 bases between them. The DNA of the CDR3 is TGTGCCAGCAGCTTACCCGACAGGATGGCAGATACGCAGTATTTT. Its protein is CASSLPDRMADTQYF.

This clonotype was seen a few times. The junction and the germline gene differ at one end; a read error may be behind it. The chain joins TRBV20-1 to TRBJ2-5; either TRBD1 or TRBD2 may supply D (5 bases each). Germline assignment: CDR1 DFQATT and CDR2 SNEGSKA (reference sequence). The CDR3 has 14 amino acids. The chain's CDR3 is CSARETGTPETQYF. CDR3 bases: TGCAGTGCCAGAGAAACCGGGACCCCAGAGACCCAGTACTTC.

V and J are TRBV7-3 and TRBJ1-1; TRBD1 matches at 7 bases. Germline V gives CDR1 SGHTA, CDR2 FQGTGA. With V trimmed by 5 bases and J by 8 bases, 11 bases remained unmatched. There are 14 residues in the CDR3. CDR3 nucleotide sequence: TGTGCCAGCAGCCCTGACGGCGGGACAGTAGAAGCTTTCTTT. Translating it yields CASSPDGGTVEAFF. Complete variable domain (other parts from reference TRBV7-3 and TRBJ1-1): GAGVSQTPSNKVTEKGKYVELRCDPISGHTALYWYRQSLGQGPEFLIYFQGTGAADDSGLPNDRFFAVRPEGSVSTLKIQRTERGDSAVYLCASSPDGGTVEAFFGQGTRLTVV.

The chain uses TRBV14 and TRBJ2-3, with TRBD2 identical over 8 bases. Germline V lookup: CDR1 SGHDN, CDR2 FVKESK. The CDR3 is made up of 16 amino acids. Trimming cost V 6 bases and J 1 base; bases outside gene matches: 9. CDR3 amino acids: CASSLTRGAGTDTQYF. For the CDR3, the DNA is TGTGCCAGCAGTCTTACGCGGGGGGCCGGCACAGATACGCAGTATTTT. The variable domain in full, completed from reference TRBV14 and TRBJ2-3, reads EAGVTQFPSHSVIEKGQTVTLRCDPISGHDNLYWYRRVMGKEIKFLLHFVKESKQDESGMPNNRFLAERTGGTYSTLKVQPAELEDSGVYFCASSLTRGAGTDTQYFGPGTRLTVL.

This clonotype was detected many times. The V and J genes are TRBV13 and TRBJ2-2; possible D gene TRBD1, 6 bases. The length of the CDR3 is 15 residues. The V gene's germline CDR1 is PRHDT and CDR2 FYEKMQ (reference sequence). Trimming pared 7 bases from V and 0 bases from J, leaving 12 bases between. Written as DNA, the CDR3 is TGTGCCAGCACTCCGGACAGTACGAACACCGGGGAGCTGTTTTTT. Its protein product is CASTPDSTNTGELFF.

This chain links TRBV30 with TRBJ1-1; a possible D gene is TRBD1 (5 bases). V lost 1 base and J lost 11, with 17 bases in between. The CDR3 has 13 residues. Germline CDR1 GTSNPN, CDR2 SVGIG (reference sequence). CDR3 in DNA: TGTGCCTGGAGTGGGGCGGACACTTCACGCGCTTTCTTT. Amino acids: CAWSGADTSRAFF.